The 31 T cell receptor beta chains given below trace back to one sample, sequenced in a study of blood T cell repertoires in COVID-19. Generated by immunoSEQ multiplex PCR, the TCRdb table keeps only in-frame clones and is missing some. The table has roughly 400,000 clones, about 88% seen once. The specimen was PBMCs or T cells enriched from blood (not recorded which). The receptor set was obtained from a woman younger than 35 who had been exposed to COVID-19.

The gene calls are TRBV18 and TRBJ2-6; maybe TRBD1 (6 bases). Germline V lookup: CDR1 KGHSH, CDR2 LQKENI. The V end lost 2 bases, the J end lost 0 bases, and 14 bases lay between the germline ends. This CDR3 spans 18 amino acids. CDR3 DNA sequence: TGTGCCAGCTCACCAAGGGGACATTCAATCTCTGGGGCCAACGTCCTGACTTTC. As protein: CASSPRGHSISGANVLTF.

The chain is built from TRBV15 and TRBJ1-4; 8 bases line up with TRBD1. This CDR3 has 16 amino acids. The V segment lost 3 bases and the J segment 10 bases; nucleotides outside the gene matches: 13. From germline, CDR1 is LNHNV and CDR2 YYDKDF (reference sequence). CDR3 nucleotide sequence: TGTGCCACCAGCAGGGGTGAGACAGGGGATAGGGGAAAACTGTTTTTT. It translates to CATSRGETGDRGKLFF. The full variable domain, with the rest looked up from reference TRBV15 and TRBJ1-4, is DAMVIQNPRYQVTQFGKPVTLSCSQTLNHNVMYWYQQKSSQAPKLLFHYYDKDFNNEADTPDNFQSRRPNTSFCFLDIRSPGLGDTAMYLCATSRGETGDRGKLFFGSGTQLSVL.

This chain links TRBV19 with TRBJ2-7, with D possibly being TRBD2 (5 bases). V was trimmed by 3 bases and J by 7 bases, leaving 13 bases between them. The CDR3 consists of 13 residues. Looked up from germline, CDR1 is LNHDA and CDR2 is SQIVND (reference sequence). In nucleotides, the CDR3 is TGTGCCAGTAGTATCTCGAGCGGTGGGGAGCAGTACTTC. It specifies CASSISSGGEQYF.

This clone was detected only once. DNA for the CDR3: TGTGCCAGCAGCGGGGGGTGGTACGAGCAGTACTTC. The encoded protein is CASSGGWYEQYF. V usage is TRBV5-5 and J usage is TRBJ2-7, with D possibly matching TRBD2 (6 bases). Germline V gene lookup returns CDR1 SGHKS and CDR2 YYEKEE (reference sequence). CDR3 length: 12 amino acids. V lost 4 bases, J lost 4 bases, and 9 bases lay in between.

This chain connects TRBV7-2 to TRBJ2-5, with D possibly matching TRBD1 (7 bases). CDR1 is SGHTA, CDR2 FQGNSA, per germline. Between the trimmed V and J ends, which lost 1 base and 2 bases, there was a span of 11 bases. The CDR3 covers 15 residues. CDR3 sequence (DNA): TGTGCCAGCAGCTTAGTTCAGGGGGGTCAAGAGACCCAGTACTTC. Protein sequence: CASSLVQGGQETQYF.

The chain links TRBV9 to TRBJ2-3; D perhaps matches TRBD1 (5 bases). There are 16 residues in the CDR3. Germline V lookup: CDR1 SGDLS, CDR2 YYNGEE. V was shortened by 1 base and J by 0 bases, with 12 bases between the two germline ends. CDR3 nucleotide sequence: TGTGCCAGCAGCGTACCCCGGACATCTAGCACAGATACGCAGTATTTT. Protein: CASSVPRTSSTDTQYF.

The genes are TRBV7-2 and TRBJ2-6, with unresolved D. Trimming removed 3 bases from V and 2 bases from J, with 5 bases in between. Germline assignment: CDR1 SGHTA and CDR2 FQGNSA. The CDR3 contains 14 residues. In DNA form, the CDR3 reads TGTGCCAGCAGCTTTATAGCTGGGGCCAACGTCCTGACTTTC. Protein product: CASSFIAGANVLTF.

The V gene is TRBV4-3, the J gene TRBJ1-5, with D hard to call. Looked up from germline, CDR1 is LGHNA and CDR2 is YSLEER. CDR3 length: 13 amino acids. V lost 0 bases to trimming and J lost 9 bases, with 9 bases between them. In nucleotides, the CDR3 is TGCGCCAGCAGCCAAGATGTTTCCTGGCCCCAGCATTTT. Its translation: CASSQDVSWPQHF.

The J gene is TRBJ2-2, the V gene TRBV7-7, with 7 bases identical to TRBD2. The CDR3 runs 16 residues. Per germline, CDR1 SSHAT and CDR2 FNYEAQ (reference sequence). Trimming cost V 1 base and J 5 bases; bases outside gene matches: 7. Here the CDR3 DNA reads TGTGCCAGCAGCTTAGTTGAGGGAGGGCCGACCGGGGAGCTGTTTTTT. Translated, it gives CASSLVEGGPTGELFF.

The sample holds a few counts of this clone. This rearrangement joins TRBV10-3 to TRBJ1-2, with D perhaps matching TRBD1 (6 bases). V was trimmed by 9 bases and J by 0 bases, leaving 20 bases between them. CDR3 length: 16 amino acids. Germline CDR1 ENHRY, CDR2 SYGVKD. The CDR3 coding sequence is TGTGCCATTTCCTCTCCTTACAGGGTAGCTAACTATGGCTACACCTTC. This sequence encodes CAISSPYRVANYGYTF.

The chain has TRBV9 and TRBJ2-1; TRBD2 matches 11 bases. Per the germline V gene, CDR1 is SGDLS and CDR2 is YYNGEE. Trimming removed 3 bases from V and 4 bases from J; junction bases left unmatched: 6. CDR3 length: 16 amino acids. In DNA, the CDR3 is TGTGCCAGCAGCGCTCGTAGCGGGGGGGCGTACAATGAGCAGTTCTTC. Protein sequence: CASSARSGGAYNEQFF.

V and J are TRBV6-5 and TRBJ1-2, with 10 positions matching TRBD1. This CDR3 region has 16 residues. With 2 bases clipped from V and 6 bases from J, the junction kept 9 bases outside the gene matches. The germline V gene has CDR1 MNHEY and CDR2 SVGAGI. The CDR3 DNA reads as TGTGCCAGCAGTTACACCATGACAGGGGGCGAAGATGGCTACACCTTC. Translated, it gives CASSYTMTGGEDGYTF.

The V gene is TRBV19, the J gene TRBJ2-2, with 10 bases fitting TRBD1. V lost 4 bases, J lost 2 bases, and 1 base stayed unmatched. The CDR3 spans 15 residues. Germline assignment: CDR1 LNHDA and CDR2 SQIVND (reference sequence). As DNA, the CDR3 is TGTGCCAGTAGTAGACAGGGGGCTAACACCGGGGAGCTGTTTTTT. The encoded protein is CASSRQGANTGELFF.

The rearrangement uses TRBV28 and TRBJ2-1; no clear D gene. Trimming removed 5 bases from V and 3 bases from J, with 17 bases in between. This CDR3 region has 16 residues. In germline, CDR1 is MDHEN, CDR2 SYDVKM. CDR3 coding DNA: TGTGCCAGCAGTGGTGACGGGTTGCCGCGCTACAATGAGCAGTTCTTC. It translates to CASSGDGLPRYNEQFF.

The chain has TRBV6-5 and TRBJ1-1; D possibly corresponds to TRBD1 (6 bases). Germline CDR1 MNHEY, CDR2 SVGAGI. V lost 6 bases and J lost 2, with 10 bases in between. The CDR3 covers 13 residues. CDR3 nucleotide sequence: TGTGCCAGCAGATCACAGGGAAACACTGAAGCTTTCTTT. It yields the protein CASRSQGNTEAFF.

The CDR3 loop is CASSYGGGLYEQYF. The CDR3 DNA is TGTGCCAGCAGTTATGGGGGGGGCCTATACGAGCAGTACTTC. J is TRBJ2-7 and V is TRBV6-5, with TRBD2 as a possible D gene (7 bases). CDR1 and CDR2 (germline): MNHEY, SVGAGI. Trimming left V 3 bases short and J 4 bases short, with 13 bases between. The CDR3 has 14 residues.

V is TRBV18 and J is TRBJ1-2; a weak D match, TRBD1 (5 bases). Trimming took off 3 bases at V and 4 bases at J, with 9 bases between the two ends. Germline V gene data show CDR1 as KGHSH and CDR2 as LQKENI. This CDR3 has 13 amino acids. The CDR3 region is CASSPSQVYGYTF. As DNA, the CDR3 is TGTGCCAGCTCACCTTCACAGGTCTATGGCTACACCTTC.

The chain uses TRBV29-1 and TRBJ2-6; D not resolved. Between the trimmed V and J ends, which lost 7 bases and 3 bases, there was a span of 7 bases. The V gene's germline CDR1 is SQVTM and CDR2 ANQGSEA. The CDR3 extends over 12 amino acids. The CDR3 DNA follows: TGCAGCGCCGAGGATGGGGCCAACGTCCTGACTTTC. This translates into CSAEDGANVLTF.

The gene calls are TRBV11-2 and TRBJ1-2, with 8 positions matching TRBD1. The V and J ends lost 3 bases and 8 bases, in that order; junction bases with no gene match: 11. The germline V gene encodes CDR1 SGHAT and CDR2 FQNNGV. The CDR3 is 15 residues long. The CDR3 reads CASSFLPGGLVGYTF. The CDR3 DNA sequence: TGTGCCAGCAGCTTTCTACCAGGGGGCCTGGTCGGCTACACCTTC.

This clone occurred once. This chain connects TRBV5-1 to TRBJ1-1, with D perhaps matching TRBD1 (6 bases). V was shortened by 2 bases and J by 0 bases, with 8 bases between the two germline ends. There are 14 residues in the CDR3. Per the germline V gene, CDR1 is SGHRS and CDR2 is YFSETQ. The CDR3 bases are TGCGCCAGCAGCTTCGGACAGATGAACACTGAAGCTTTCTTT. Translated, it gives CASSFGQMNTEAFF.

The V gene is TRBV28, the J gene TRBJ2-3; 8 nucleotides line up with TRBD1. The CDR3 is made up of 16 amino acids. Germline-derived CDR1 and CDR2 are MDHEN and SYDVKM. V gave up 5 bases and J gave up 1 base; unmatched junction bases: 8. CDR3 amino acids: CASSQLPGQGTDTQYF. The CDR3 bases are TGTGCCAGCAGTCAACTACCGGGACAGGGCACAGATACGCAGTATTTT.

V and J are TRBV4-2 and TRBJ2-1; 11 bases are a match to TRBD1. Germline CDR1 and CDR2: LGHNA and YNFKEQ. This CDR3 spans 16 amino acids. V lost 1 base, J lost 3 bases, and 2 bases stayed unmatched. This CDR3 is CASSQVGTGGYNEQFF. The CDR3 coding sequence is TGTGCCAGCAGCCAAGTAGGGACAGGGGGCTACAATGAGCAGTTCTTC.

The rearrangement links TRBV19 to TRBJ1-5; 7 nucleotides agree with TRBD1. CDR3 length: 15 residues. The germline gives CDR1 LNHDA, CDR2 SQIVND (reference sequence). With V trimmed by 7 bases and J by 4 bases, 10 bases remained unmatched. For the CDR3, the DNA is TGTGCCAGTAATACCGACGGGACAGCAAATCAGCCCCAGCATTTT. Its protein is CASNTDGTANQPQHF.

CDR3 nucleotides: TGTGCCAGTAGTAACCCTCCGGGGTACAATGAGCAGTTCTTC. This sequence encodes CASSNPPGYNEQFF. This chain uses TRBV19 with TRBJ2-1; tentatively, D is TRBD2 (5 bases). CDR3 size: 14 residues. The V and J ends lost 4 bases and 4 bases respectively, with 11 bases between them. Germline assignment: CDR1 LNHDA and CDR2 SQIVND (reference sequence).

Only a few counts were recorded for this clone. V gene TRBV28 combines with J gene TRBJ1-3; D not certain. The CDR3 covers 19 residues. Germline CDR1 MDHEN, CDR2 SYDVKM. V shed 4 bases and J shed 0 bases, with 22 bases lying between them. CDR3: CASSSIRYRRSSSGNTIYF. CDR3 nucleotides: TGTGCCAGCAGTTCCATCCGTTACAGAAGATCAAGCTCTGGAAACACCATATATTTT.

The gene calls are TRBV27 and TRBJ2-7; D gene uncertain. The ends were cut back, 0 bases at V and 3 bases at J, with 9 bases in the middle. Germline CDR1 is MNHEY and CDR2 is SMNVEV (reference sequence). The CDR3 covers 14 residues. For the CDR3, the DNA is TGTGCCAGCAGTTTATCGATAAGCCACTACGAGCAGTACTTC. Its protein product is CASSLSISHYEQYF.

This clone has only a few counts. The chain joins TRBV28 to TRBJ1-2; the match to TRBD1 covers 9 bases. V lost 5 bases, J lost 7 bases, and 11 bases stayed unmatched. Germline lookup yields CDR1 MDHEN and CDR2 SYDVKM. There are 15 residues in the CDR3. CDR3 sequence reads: CASSIPGQGLRGYTF. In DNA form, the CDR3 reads TGTGCCAGCAGTATTCCGGGACAGGGACTTCGTGGCTACACCTTC.

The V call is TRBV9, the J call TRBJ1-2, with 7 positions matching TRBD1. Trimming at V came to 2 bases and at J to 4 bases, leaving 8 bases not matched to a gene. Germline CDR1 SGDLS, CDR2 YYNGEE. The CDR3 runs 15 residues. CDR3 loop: CASSVQGDGVYGYTF. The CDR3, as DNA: TGTGCCAGCAGCGTCCAGGGGGACGGGGTCTATGGCTACACCTTC.

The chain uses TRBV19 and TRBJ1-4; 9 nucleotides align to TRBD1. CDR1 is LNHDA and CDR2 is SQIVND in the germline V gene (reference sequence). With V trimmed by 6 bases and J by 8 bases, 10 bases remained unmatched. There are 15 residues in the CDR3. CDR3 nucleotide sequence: TGTGCCAGTAGCTCCTTGGGACAGGGACGGGAAAAACTGTTTTTT. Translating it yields CASSSLGQGREKLFF.

The CDR3: CASSQVGQGTEAFF. The CDR3 DNA reads as TGCGCCAGCAGCCAGGTGGGACAGGGGACTGAAGCTTTCTTT. This sequence joins TRBV4-1 and TRBJ1-1, with 10 bases lining up with TRBD1. The CDR3 runs to 14 residues. Germline V gene data show CDR1 as MGHRA and CDR2 as YSYEKL. V was clipped by 3 bases and J by 5 bases; unmatched bases: 3.

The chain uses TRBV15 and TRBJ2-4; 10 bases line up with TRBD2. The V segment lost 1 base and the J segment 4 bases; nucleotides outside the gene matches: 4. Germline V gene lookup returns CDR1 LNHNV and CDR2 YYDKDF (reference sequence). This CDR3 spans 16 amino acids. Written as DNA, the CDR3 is TGTGCCACCAGCAGAGGATTAGCGGGAGGAAAAAACATTCAGTACTTC. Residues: CATSRGLAGGKNIQYF.